This T cell receptor (beta chain) was identified in a study of shared clonotypes between healthy human individuals (dated by TCRdb to 2019 to 2021). About the full investigation: A couple of women and a few men aged 18 to 49 years were included in the cohort. To estimate repertoire size and how much clonotype sharing occurs between individuals, the study deeply sequenced the blood TCR repertoires of five healthy adults. Leukapheresis yielded between about 0.9 and 9 billion PBMCs per donor. Per donor, three plates each were used for CD4 naive and CD4 memory, two for CD8 naive, and one for CD8 memory. To increase sequencing depth and limit assay-specific biases, TCR repertoire library preparation and sequencing were carried out by different laboratories using diverse techniques. What the study reported, not specific to this receptor: Higher generation probabilities were observed for clonotypes shared by all four sorted-subset donors than for non-shared clonotypes. Sampling was restricted to blood, and TCR repertoires in tissue are likely to differ from TCR repertoires in blood. When a handful of donors were compared, the shared fraction of clonotypes was about 5.2% for naive CD4, approximately 3.3% for naive CD8, more than 2% for memory CD4, and roughly 0.43% for memory CD8. Pairwise subsampling led to the expectation that sequencing depth would affect the degree of clonotype sharing among donors. Even with the large sequencing depth, rarefaction of the sorted-subset datasets indicated that sequencing was incomplete. The genetic and exposure-history diversity represented was limited by the small number of donors. Naive subsets generally had larger estimated clonotype richness than memory subsets did.

This clone was seen a few times. Its antigen remains undetermined. One base away there is no much larger clone; base qualities are not given. This CDR3 is also generated by other DNA sequences in the sample. Using the deep immunoSEQ assay, TCR CDR3 regions were amplified from genomic DNA by multiplex PCR. Extracted genomic DNA from each cell subset was spread evenly across all wells of several immunoSEQ 96-well plates, with each plate serving as a replicate. For sorted subsets, each replicate PCR was loaded with roughly 0.2 ug genomic DNA, equivalent to 30,000 or so T cell genomes. Purified libraries were quantified with a Qubit 3.0 fluorometer, sized on a Bioanalyzer 2100, and re-quantified with the KAPA Library Quantification kit. A separate single-read 150-cycle Illumina NextSeq 550 flow cell was used to sequence each immunoSEQ 96-well plate. As for the original processing: The immunoSEQ output contained only junctional sequences without quality scores, so filtering could not match that applied to full-length reads. To assign V/J genes and CDR3, sequences were annotated against IMGT germline references using PyIR, a Python wrapper for IgBLAST v1.9. Reads were removed for weak V/J assignments (E-value above 1e-6), missing CDR3, stop codons, out-of-frame junctions, or ambiguous translated residues. V3J clonotypes were defined as sequences sharing an identical inferred V gene, J gene, and CDR3 amino acid sequence. Percentage overlap between repertoires was calculated by dividing the number of shared unique clonotypes by the size of the smaller repertoire. Repertoire richness was assessed with RTK rarefaction, the Chao1 estimator, and Recon v2.1 estimates of unobserved clonotypes. OLGA was used to compute generation probabilities for all TCRbeta clonotypes that the gDNA method yielded from a handful of donors. Held by TCRdb, this immuneACCESS table contains in-frame sequences only and omits some clones. Under half of the omission traces to an unresolved V gene where checked; the cause of the rest is unknown. D and trimming were read from the DNA, whereas the V and J calls and clone size are those reported in that table. In this sample the table shows over a million clones, more than 60% of which occur a single time. Of the sample, around 1.4% falls within the top ten clones.

The donors were healthy, HIV-negative adults who had no recently reported acute infections or vaccinations. All donors were Caucasian adults living in Nashville, Tennessee, USA. CD4+ T cells were enriched through magnetic negative selection, after which naive cells were positively selected on CD45RA and the remaining negative fraction served as the memory subset. After blood collection by leukapheresis, PBMCs were isolated using Ficoll-Histopaque density gradient centrifugation and then cryopreserved in the vapor phase of liquid nitrogen. Analytical flow cytometry was used to check the purity and quantity of every magnetically sorted T cell population. Genomic DNA was isolated from every sorted fraction and measured by UV absorbance on a Nanodrop 2000c. CDR1 and CDR2, looked up from the germline V gene, are SGHTA and FQGNSA. V loses 3 bases at its end and J loses 3 bases; junction bases beyond the gene matches: 1. Taken from cysteine to phenylalanine, the CDR3 has 13 residues. Just CDR3 DNA is preserved here, 39 bases in frame from base 1.

The sequenced sample consisted of memory CD4+ T cells sorted from blood. The intended sense of this specimen's cell subset or site label: CD45RA-negative fraction. The V gene is TRBV7-2 and the J gene is TRBJ2-7; 8 bases in the junction line up with TRBD2. This clonotype was sampled from a young man in good health. The DNA reads as follows: TGTGCCAGCAGCTTGAGCGGGGGCTACGAGCAGTACTTC. Its translation is CASSLSGGYEQYF.